The entry that follows covers one T cell receptor beta chain sequence. The table lists this clonotype with a few counts. The clone's antigen remains unknown. No much larger clonotype is one base removed from it; base qualities were not supplied. Trimming removed 4 bases from V and 2 bases from J; the gene matches leave 2 bases unexplained. CDR1 and CDR2 (MNHEY, SVGEGT) derive from the germline V gene. From the cysteine through the phenylalanine, the CDR3 covers 15 amino acids. Just CDR3 DNA is preserved here, 45 bases in frame from base 1. The receptor library was made with PCR. TCRdb shows the sequencer as Illumina HiSeq 2500. Molecular barcoding was employed in the preparation of TCR libraries, with unique molecular identifiers being used to normalize TCRbeta repertoire quantification. TCRdb cleaned the public reads at Q25 with fastp, built clones with MiXCR and kept in-frame beta chains. Rows with a matching CDR3 protein are joined into one entry that keeps the most common DNA and genes. The sample yields about 600,000 distinct CDR3 sequences; 10% to 13% were counted once. The ten largest clonotypes hold approximately 4.1% of the sample.

This record belongs to a study of T-cell reconstitution after alpha-beta-depleted transplantation in children (dated by TCRdb to 2016 to 2017). With regard to the full study: T-cell immune reconstitution after TCRalphabeta/CD19-depleted allogeneic hematopoietic cell transplantation in children was quantitatively tracked in the study by means of TCR repertoire profiling.

Sequenced material: PBMCs from the stem cell graft donor, taken from the stem cell graft. This TCR was recovered from a human donor who donated a stem cell graft to a child with acute myeloid leukemia. Recombination connected TRBV6-2 or TRBV6-3 to TRBJ2-6; TRBD1 matches 7 bases in the middle. The CDR3 protein sequence reads: CASSSGTAGANVLTF. The DNA sequence is as follows: TGTGCCAGCAGTTCCGGGACAGCTGGGGCCAACGTCCTGACTTTC.